This is a list of T cell receptor beta chains from one sample in a study of cytomegalovirus exposure and HLA in healthy donors. Libraries were prepared by immunoSEQ multiplex PCR; TCRdb keeps only in-frame clonotypes and omits some of them. This repertoire shows 45,000 or so clones, over 85% found once; its top ten account for about 2.1%. The sequenced material came from PBMCs. Source of these receptors: a woman aged 18-35 years in good health and CMV-seronegative. The CDR3 runs from the conserved cysteine through the conserved F or W. A D gene is named only where the DNA matches it firmly. Rows give clone size only sometimes, using once, few, many, or a class for an expanded clone.

d_call,v_call,j_call,clone_size,cdr3_nt,cdr3_aa
NA,TRBV29-1,TRBJ1-5,NA,TGCAGACGTAAAGGGGCCAATCAGCCCCAGCATTTT,CRRKGANQPQHF
TRBD1,TRBV30,TRBJ1-1,NA,TGTGCCTGCCCCGGGGACAGGGCGGTTGGAGGGTTCATGAACACTGAAGCTTTCTTT,CACPGDRAVGGFMNTEAFF
NA,TRBV27,TRBJ2-2,NA,TGTGCCAGCAGTTTATCTCGGAACACCGGGGAGCTGTTTTTT,CASSLSRNTGELFF
TRBD1,TRBV28,TRBJ2-3,NA,TGTGCCAGCAGTCCCTCGGACAGGAGCACAGATACGCAGTATTTT,CASSPSDRSTDTQYF
TRBD1,TRBV4-2,TRBJ1-4,NA,TGTGCCAGCAGCCAAGGGACAGGGACTAATGAAAAACTGTTTTTT,CASSQGTGTNEKLFF
NA,TRBV7-9,TRBJ2-1,NA,TGTGCCAGCAGCTTAGCCTCACAGGGCCACAATGAGCAGTTCTTC,CASSLASQGHNEQFF
NA,TRBV28,TRBJ1-1,NA,TGTGCCAGCAGTGCGGGGGGAGTTGCTGAAGCTTTCTTT,CASSAGGVAEAFF
NA,TRBV9,TRBJ2-7,NA,TGTGCCAGCAGCCCCCGCGGGATCTACGAGCAGTACTTC,CASSPRGIYEQYF
NA,TRBV28,TRBJ2-7,once,TGTGCCAGCAGTTTCCCCTCGGTCCAGGGTAATACGGGTAGGAGCTCCTACGAGCAGTACTTC,CASSFPSVQGNTGRSSYEQYF
TRBD1,TRBV10-3,TRBJ1-5,NA,TGTGCCATCAGTGACTCGGACAGGAGCTATCAGCCCCAGCATTTT,CAISDSDRSYQPQHF
NA,TRBV28,TRBJ2-1,NA,TGTGCCAGCAGCTCAGAAGATTACAATGAGCAGTTCTTC,CASSSEDYNEQFF
TRBD1,TRBV2,TRBJ1-1,NA,TGTGCCAGCAGCGAGGGGGCGAGGAACACTGAAGCTTTCTTT,CASSEGARNTEAFF
TRBD1,TRBV19,TRBJ1-5,NA,TGTGCCAGTACCCCGGGACAGGGTCCTCAGCCCCAGCATTTT,CASTPGQGPQPQHF
NA,TRBV27,TRBJ2-3,NA,TGTGCCAGCGGAACAGTGGATACGCAGTATTTT,CASGTVDTQYF
NA,TRBV10-3,TRBJ2-3,NA,TGTGCCATCAGTAGAACGGGGGCAGATACGCAGTATTTT,CAISRTGADTQYF
TRBD1,TRBV29-1,TRBJ2-1,NA,TGCAGCGTAGGGACAGGGATGGGGAATGAGCAGTTCTTC,CSVGTGMGNEQFF
TRBD2,TRBV30,TRBJ2-6,NA,TGTGCCTGGTGGGGGGGGAGAGGGGCCGGGGCCAACGTCCTGACTTTC,CAWWGGRGAGANVLTF
TRBD1,TRBV11-2,TRBJ2-1,NA,TGTGCCAGCAGCTCAGGACAGGGGACCTACAATGAGCAGTTCTTC,CASSSGQGTYNEQFF
TRBD2,TRBV18,TRBJ2-1,NA,TGTGCCAGCTCACCAATAGCGGGGGGCAGCTCCTACAATGAGCAGTTCTTC,CASSPIAGGSSYNEQFF
NA,TRBV14,TRBJ2-1,NA,TGTGCCAGCAGCCGGACAGCTGAGCAGTTCTTC,CASSRTAEQFF
NA,TRBV5-1,TRBJ2-1,few,TGCGCCAGCAGCTTGGGTGGGGGGAGCTCCTACAATGAGCAGTTCTTC,CASSLGGGSSYNEQFF
TRBD1,TRBV28,TRBJ1-2,NA,TGTGCCAGCAGGCCGACAGGGTCCTATGGCTACACCTTC,CASRPTGSYGYTF
NA,TRBV28,TRBJ2-4,NA,TGTGCCACGGGGACTCTAGCCAAAAACATTCAGTACTTC,CATGTLAKNIQYF
NA,TRBV18,TRBJ2-5,NA,TGTGCCAGCTCACCAAATAAAGAGACCCAGTACTTC,CASSPNKETQYF
NA,TRBV5-1,TRBJ2-5,NA,TGCGCCAGCGGCGCCCAGGGTGAGACCCAGTACTTC,CASGAQGETQYF
TRBD1,TRBV28,TRBJ1-6,NA,TGTGCCAGCAGTGCCTTCTTTTTAACCCGGACAGGGGTCCGGAATAATTCACCCCTCCACTTT,CASSAFFLTRTGVRNNSPLHF
NA,TRBV19,TRBJ1-2,NA,TGTGCCAGTAGTCAGGGGACGGATAACTATGGCTACACCTTC,CASSQGTDNYGYTF
TRBD2,TRBV7-6,TRBJ2-2,NA,TGTGCCAGCAGCTTAGTCGGGCTAGCGGGAGTTTCGGAGCTGTTTTTT,CASSLVGLAGVSELFF
NA,TRBV18,TRBJ2-5,NA,TGTGCCAGCTCACCCACGGACAGATTTGTAGAGACCCAGTACTTC,CASSPTDRFVETQYF
NA,TRBV2,TRBJ1-1,NA,TGTGCCAGCAGCGGAGTACGGACTGAAGCTTTCTTT,CASSGVRTEAFF
NA,TRBV7-8,TRBJ2-7,NA,TGTGCCAGCAGCTTAGTTCTTAGTTACGAGCAGTACTTC,CASSLVLSYEQYF
TRBD1,TRBV7-2,TRBJ1-3,once,TGTGCCAGCAGCTTAGGGCCCAGGGGGCTAACTGGAAACACCATATATTTT,CASSLGPRGLTGNTIYF
NA,TRBV11-2,TRBJ1-4,NA,TGTGCCAGCAGCCAGGGAGGGCAGCCTAATGAAAAACTGTTTTTT,CASSQGGQPNEKLFF
NA,TRBV19,TRBJ1-5,NA,TGTGCCGTATCCTCTACGAATAGCAATCAGCCCCAGCATTTT,CAVSSTNSNQPQHF
NA,TRBV6-5,TRBJ1-2,NA,TGTGCCAGCAGTTTCGATCCTCGGGGTGGCTACACCTTC,CASSFDPRGGYTF
NA,TRBV19,TRBJ1-5,NA,TGTGCCAGTAGTATAGGTACCACAGGGTGGTCTGATGGGCAGCCCCAGCATTTT,CASSIGTTGWSDGQPQHF
NA,TRBV21-1,TRBJ2-3,NA,TGTGCCAGCAGCCCCTGCTTTCAACAGGGAAGGGGGGATACGCAGTATTTT,CASSPCFQQGRGDTQYF
TRBD1,TRBV7-9,TRBJ1-5,NA,TGTGCCAGCAGCTTAGGGACAGGGGGCGATCAGCCCCAGCATTTT,CASSLGTGGDQPQHF
TRBD1,TRBV6-5,TRBJ2-3,NA,TGTGCCAGCAGTCGATGGACAGGGAGGACAGATACGCAGTATTTT,CASSRWTGRTDTQYF
TRBD2,TRBV4-1,TRBJ2-4,NA,TGCGCCAGCAGCCAAACCGGGACTAGCGGGAATATCCGGTACATTCAGTACTTC,CASSQTGTSGNIRYIQYF
NA,TRBV19,TRBJ1-5,NA,TGTGCCAGTCAGCAGGGTGTGATGTTAAATCAGCCCCAGCATTTT,CASQQGVMLNQPQHF
TRBD2,TRBV2,TRBJ2-2,NA,TGTGCCAGCACCGCCCTAGCGGGGGGGCCCGGGGAGCTGTTTTTT,CASTALAGGPGELFF
NA,TRBV6-1,TRBJ2-7,NA,TGTGCCAGCATTCGGTCCTACGAGCAGTACTTC,CASIRSYEQYF
TRBD2,TRBV7-2,TRBJ2-1,once,TGTGCCAGCACCCCCGTTGGGACTAGCGCGAACAATGAGCAGTTCTTC,CASTPVGTSANNEQFF
NA,TRBV5-4,TRBJ1-3,NA,TGTGCCAGCAGCCGTCCAGACGGGAGCTCTGGAAACACCATATATTTT,CASSRPDGSSGNTIYF
TRBD2,TRBV27,TRBJ2-7,NA,TGTGCCAGCAGTTTATACCCGGGACTAGCGGGGGACCCCTACGAGCAGTACTTC,CASSLYPGLAGDPYEQYF
NA,TRBV10-3,TRBJ2-1,NA,TGTGCCACCTCGAGCCCCCCGAGGAATGAGCAGTTCTTC,CATSSPPRNEQFF
TRBD1,TRBV9,TRBJ2-5,NA,TGTGCCAGCAGCGTAGGGACAGGGGCTGGGGAGACCCAGTACTTC,CASSVGTGAGETQYF
TRBD1,TRBV18,TRBJ1-1,NA,TGTGCCAGCTCACCGTCCCGGGACAGGTACACTGAAGCTTTCTTT,CASSPSRDRYTEAFF
NA,TRBV10-3,TRBJ2-7,few,TGTGCCATCAGTGCGGACTCACAACTCCACGAGCAGTACTTC,CAISADSQLHEQYF
NA,TRBV6-1,TRBJ1-3,NA,TGTGCCAGCAGAGAAGGCTACTCTGGAAACACCATATATTTT,CASREGYSGNTIYF
NA,TRBV5-4,TRBJ1-5,NA,TGTGCCAGCAGCGTACAGGGAACCCCTCAGCCCCAGCATTTT,CASSVQGTPQPQHF
NA,TRBV19,TRBJ1-1,medium-sized,TGTGCCAGTAGTATTACGGTGAACACTGAAGCTTTCTTT,CASSITVNTEAFF